This TCR beta chain comes out of a study of blood T cell repertoires in COVID-19. Some clones are missing from TCRdb's copy, which holds only in-frame ones; the method was immunoSEQ multiplex PCR. The data hold fewer than 200,000 clones, with 75% to 90% observed a single time. Germline V gives CDR1 LNHDA, CDR2 SQIVND (reference sequence). V lost 5 bases and J lost 1; bases outside the gene matches: 3. The length of the CDR3 is 15 residues. The receptor was derived from a woman in her sixties or seventies with COVID-19, enrolled during active disease. Source material: peripheral blood. The rearrangement links TRBV19 to TRBJ2-3, with 10 bases lining up with TRBD1. The CDR3, as DNA: TGTGCCAGTAGTTGGGACAGGGGTGGCACAGATACGCAGTATTTT. Residues: CASSWDRGGTDTQYF.